The clone carrying this T cell receptor (beta chain) turned up a few times. The antigen remains unidentified. Culture lasted about 10 days before CD4+ T cell isolation. BNT162b2 vaccine or mRNA-1273 vaccine was given to participants in two doses. Days 3 and 7 were when half the medium was replaced with IL-2 medium. The germline CDR1 and CDR2 sequences are LNHDA and SQIVND (reference sequence). Between the trimmed V and J ends, which lost 5 bases and 0 bases, there was a span of 7 bases. The CDR3 loop spans 14 amino acids. The record originates from a study of vaccination effects on CD4 cells after COVID-19. The wider study: Sampling occurred a median 72 days post second dose, range 14 to 241. Notes on the study in general: Clones from infection and from vaccination both contracted markedly late after vaccination.

Generated by immunoSEQ multiplex PCR, the TCRdb table keeps only in-frame clones and is missing some. This sample carries 72,000 or so clones, around two thirds of them seen once, and the ten largest clones take around 2.2%. The TCR sequence derives from a human donor who received a COVID-19 vaccine. The chain recombines TRBV19 with TRBJ2-2, with D perhaps being TRBD1 or TRBD2 (5 bases each). The sequences come from CD4+ T cells from PBMCs cultured without peptide, collected after COVID-19 vaccination. CDR3 DNA sequence: TGTGCCAGTAGTCTGGGACCGAACACCGGGGAGCTGTTTTTT. Its protein is CASSLGPNTGELFF.